Reported below is one T cell receptor (beta chain). This record belongs to a study of blood T cell repertoires in COVID-19. At the level of the study: From the United States, Italy and Spain came samples of acute and convalescent COVID-19. Sample material is recorded as cDNA or gDNA derived from T cells, B-cell-depleted T cells, or PBMCs.

V shed 3 bases and J shed 1 base, with 9 bases lying between them. Germline CDR1 is SGHAT and CDR2 is FQNNGV. CDR3 size: 14 residues. Original analysis: Amplification of reference gene primers was used by the study to estimate nucleated cell counts. Measured with immunoSEQ multiplex PCR; TCRdb has only the in-frame clones, and not every one. V and J calls and clone size are as listed in that table; D and trimming were resolved from the DNA. Of over 90,000 clones listed, roughly 86% are singletons. V and J are TRBV11-2 and TRBJ1-1; D may be TRBD1 (5 bases). The material sequenced was peripheral blood. The sequence was collected from a man in his forties or fifties with active or convalescent COVID-19. The CDR3 loop is CASSLDQGNTEAFF. The DNA of the CDR3 is TGTGCCAGCAGCTTGGATCAGGGGAACACTGAAGCTTTCTTT.